This is a list of T cell receptor beta chains from one sample in a study of blood T cells in healthy people across ages. TCRdb used MiXCR to reprocess the 5' RACE reads, holding one entry per CDR3 protein. Of some 290,000 distinct CDR3 sequences listed, around 30% are singletons. The sequencing sample was made of blood. The receptors originated from a woman between 70 and 85 years old in good health. CDR3s include the opening cysteine and the closing phenylalanine or tryptophan. The D gene is left open where the match is weak. Clone size is given for some rows only: seen once, a few or many times, or a class if the clone is expanded.

d_call j_call clone_size v_call cdr3_aa cdr3_nt
TRBD1 TRBJ1-6 NA TRBV7-2 CASSQRQGSGSPLHF TGTGCCAGCAGCCAAAGACAGGGGTCAGGGTCACCCCTCCACTTT
TRBD2 TRBJ2-7 many TRBV29-1 CSVIFAGTIGYEQYF TGCAGCGTTATATTCGCGGGGACTATCGGCTACGAGCAGTACTTC
NA TRBJ2-1 NA TRBV21-1 CASSKFSASGRALYEQFF TGTGCCAGCAGCAAATTTTCGGCTAGCGGGAGGGCCCTTTATGAGCAGTTCTTC
NA TRBJ1-5 NA TRBV12-3/TRBV12-4 CASGPFETPPKHF TGTGCCAGCGGTCCCTTTGAAACACCCCCCAAGCATTTT
TRBD1 TRBJ2-6 NA TRBV28 CASSGGTGVGGWGANVLTF TGTGCCAGCAGTGGCGGGACAGGGGTTGGTGGATGGGGGGCCAACGTCCTGACTTTC
NA TRBJ1-6 NA TRBV7-2 CASSLDWGRPLHF TGTGCCAGCAGCTTAGATTGGGGAAGGCCCCTCCACTTT
TRBD2 TRBJ2-4 few TRBV20-1 CSAFPSRGVMDIQYF TGCAGTGCGTTCCCAAGTCGGGGGGTGATGGACATTCAGTACTTC
NA TRBJ2-1 NA TRBV7-2 CASSPQGYNVQFF TGTGCCAGCAGCCCACAGGGTTATAATGTGCAGTTCTTC
NA TRBJ1-1 NA TRBV20-1 CSARDGGVPTDTEAFF TGCAGTGCTAGAGACGGGGGCGTACCCACCGACACTGAAGCTTTCTTT
NA TRBJ2-7 few TRBV20-1 CSARERVRSDWGRRWAYEQYF TGCAGTGCTAGAGAACGAGTTAGGTCTGACTGGGGACGAAGATGGGCCTACGAGCAGTACTTC
NA TRBJ1-4 NA TRBV25-1 CASTEPGRDNEKLFF TGTGCCAGCACGGAACCGGGACGGGATAATGAAAAACTGTTTTTT
NA TRBJ2-7 many TRBV29-1 CSVKGANYEQYF TGCAGCGTCAAAGGGGCGAACTACGAGCAGTACTTC
NA TRBJ2-3 NA TRBV9 CASSVLPDTDTQYF TGTGCCAGCAGCGTACTACCAGACACAGATACGCAGTATTTT
TRBD1 TRBJ1-2 NA TRBV29-1 CSVEDDRDIYGYTF TGCAGCGTTGAAGATGACAGGGACATCTATGGCTACACCTTC
TRBD1 TRBJ2-3 many TRBV7-8 CASSQGVSDTQYF TGTGCCAGCAGCCAGGGGGTCTCAGATACGCAGTATTTT
NA TRBJ2-7 many TRBV28 CASSFRDRTYEQYF TGTGCCAGCAGTTTCCGGGACCGAACCTACGAGCAGTACTTC
NA TRBJ2-7 NA TRBV7-2 CASSPGHGVLSYEQYF TGTGCCAGCAGTCCCGGCCACGGGGTACTCTCCTACGAGCAGTACTTC
TRBD2 TRBJ2-7 few TRBV20-1 CSAQSGRADEQYF TGCAGTGCACAGAGCGGGAGGGCTGACGAGCAGTACTTC
NA TRBJ2-1 NA TRBV25-1 CASSRPGSYNEQFF TGTGCCAGCAGTAGACCGGGATCCTACAATGAGCAGTTCTTC
TRBD1 TRBJ1-6 many TRBV4-1 CASSQDGGQGGSPLHF TGCGCCAGCAGCCAAGATGGGGGACAGGGTGGTTCACCCCTCCACTTT
TRBD2 TRBJ2-7 few TRBV3-1 CASSQEGAGLDEQYF TGTGCCAGCAGCCAAGAAGGAGCGGGACTAGACGAGCAGTACTTC
NA TRBJ2-7 NA TRBV6-5 CASGQGGRGEYF TGTGCCAGCGGCCAGGGGGGGCGGGGGGAGTACTTC
NA TRBJ1-1 few TRBV5-1 CASSPQGSAEAFF TGCGCCAGCAGCCCTCAGGGAAGCGCTGAAGCTTTCTTT
TRBD2 TRBJ2-1 many TRBV5-1 CASSVPGTSGNEQFF TGCGCCAGCAGCGTCCCCGGGACTAGCGGTAATGAGCAGTTCTTC
NA TRBJ2-1 few TRBV9 CASSEGIEQFF TGTGCCAGCAGCGAGGGTATTGAGCAGTTCTTC
TRBD2 TRBJ2-1 NA TRBV3-1 CASSQDWTSGSYNEQFF TGTGCCAGCAGCCAAGATTGGACTAGCGGGAGTTACAATGAGCAGTTCTTC
NA TRBJ2-5 NA TRBV3-1 CASSLLTGNQETQYF TGTGCCAGCAGCCTTCTCACAGGGAACCAAGAGACCCAGTACTTC
NA TRBJ1-1 NA TRBV9 CASSMGGATEAFF TGTGCCAGCAGCATGGGGGGAGCGACTGAAGCTTTCTTT
TRBD2 TRBJ2-1 NA TRBV15 CATSRDLSGRAGNEQFF TGTGCCACCAGCAGAGATCTCAGCGGGAGGGCGGGGAATGAGCAGTTCTTC
TRBD1 TRBJ1-6 NA TRBV7-8 CASSLPGTGISPLHF TGTGCCAGCAGCTTACCCGGGACAGGGATTTCACCCCTCCACTTT
NA TRBJ2-7 few TRBV28 CASSPGGNTYEQYF TGTGCCAGCAGTCCAGGAGGAAATACCTACGAGCAGTACTTC
NA TRBJ2-5 NA TRBV29-1 CSVGGLETQYF TGCAGCGTTGGAGGGTTAGAGACCCAGTACTTC
NA TRBJ1-5 many TRBV12-3/TRBV12-4 CASSFSGGEPQHF TGTGCCAGCAGTTTTTCCGGCGGAGAGCCCCAGCATTTT
NA TRBJ2-5 NA TRBV9 CASSVGSRGYEETQYF TGTGCCAGCAGCGTAGGCTCACGGGGTTATGAGGAGACCCAGTACTTC
NA TRBJ2-1 many TRBV29-1 CSVDQRSFYNEQFF TGCAGCGTTGACCAGCGATCATTCTACAATGAGCAGTTCTTC
NA TRBJ2-7 many TRBV3-1 CASSSRTATYEQYF TGTGCCAGCAGCTCCCGGACAGCCACCTACGAGCAGTACTTC
NA TRBJ1-1 few TRBV29-1 CSAGTPSTEAFF TGCAGCGCCGGGACGCCTTCCACTGAAGCTTTCTTT
NA TRBJ1-1 NA TRBV2 CASSVKGTEAFF TGTGCCAGCAGTGTCAAGGGTACTGAAGCTTTCTTT
NA TRBJ2-5 NA TRBV12-5 CASGSSGPETQYF NA
NA TRBJ1-1 NA TRBV7-9 CASSPRGLRNTEAFF TGTGCCAGCAGCCCACGTGGACTTCGGAACACTGAAGCTTTCTTT
NA TRBJ1-3 NA TRBV5-1 CASRRGAEGSGNTIYF TGCGCCAGCAGAAGGGGAGCGGAAGGCTCTGGAAACACCATATATTTT
TRBD2 TRBJ2-7 few TRBV28 CASSSASGRTYEQYF TGTGCCAGCAGTTCAGCTAGCGGGAGGACCTACGAGCAGTACTTC
NA TRBJ2-5 few TRBV7-7 CASSLGQGFQETQYF TGTGCTAGCAGCTTAGGTCAGGGCTTCCAAGAGACCCAGTACTTC
NA TRBJ1-5 NA TRBV20-1 CSPQSPGSGLQPQHF TGCAGCCCTCAATCCCCCGGTTCCGGTCTTCAGCCCCAGCATTTT
NA TRBJ1-2 NA TRBV3-1 CASRLDTKGGYGYTF TGTGCCAGCAGACTGGACACGAAAGGCGGGTATGGCTACACCTTC